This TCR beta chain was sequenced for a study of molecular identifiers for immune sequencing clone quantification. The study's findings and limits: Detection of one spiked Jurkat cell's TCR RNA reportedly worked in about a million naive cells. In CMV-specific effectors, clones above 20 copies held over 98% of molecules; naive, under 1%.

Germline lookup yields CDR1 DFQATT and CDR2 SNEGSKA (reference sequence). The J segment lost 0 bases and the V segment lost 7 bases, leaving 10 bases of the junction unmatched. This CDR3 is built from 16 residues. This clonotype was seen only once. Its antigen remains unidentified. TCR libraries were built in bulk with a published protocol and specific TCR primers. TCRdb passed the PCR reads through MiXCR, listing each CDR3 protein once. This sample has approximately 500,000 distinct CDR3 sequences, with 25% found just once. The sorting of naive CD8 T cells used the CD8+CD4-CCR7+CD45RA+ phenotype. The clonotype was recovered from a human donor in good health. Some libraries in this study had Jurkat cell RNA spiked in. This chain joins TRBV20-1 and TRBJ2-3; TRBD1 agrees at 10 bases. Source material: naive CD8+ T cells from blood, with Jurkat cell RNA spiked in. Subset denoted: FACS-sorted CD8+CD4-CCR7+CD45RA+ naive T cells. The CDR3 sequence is CSGGTGVPSSTDTQYF. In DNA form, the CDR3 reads TGCAGTGGTGGGACAGGGGTTCCCTCTAGCACAGATACGCAGTATTTT.